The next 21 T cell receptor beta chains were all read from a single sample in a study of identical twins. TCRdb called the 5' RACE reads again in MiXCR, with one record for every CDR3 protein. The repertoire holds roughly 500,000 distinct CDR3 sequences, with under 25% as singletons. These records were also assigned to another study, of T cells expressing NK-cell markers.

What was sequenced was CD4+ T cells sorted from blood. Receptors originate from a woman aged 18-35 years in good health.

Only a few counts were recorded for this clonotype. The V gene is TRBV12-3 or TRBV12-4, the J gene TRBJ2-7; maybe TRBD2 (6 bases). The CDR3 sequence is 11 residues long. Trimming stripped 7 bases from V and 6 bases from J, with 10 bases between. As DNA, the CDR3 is TGTGCCAGCACCTTGGGGGGCGAGCAGTACTTC. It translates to CASTLGGEQYF.

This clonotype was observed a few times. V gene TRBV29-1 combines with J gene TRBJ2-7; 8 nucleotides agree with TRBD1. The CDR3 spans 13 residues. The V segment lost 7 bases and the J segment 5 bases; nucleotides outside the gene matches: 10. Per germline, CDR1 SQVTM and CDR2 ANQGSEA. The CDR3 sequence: CSAQDRDSHEQYF. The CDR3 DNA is TGCAGCGCTCAGGACAGGGACAGCCACGAGCAGTACTTC.

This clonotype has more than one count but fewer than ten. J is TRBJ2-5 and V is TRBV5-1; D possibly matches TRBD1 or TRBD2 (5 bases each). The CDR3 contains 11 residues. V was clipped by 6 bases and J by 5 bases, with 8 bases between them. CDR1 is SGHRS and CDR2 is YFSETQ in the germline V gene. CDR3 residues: CASKGPETQYF. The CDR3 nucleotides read TGCGCCAGCAAGGGACCGGAGACCCAGTACTTC. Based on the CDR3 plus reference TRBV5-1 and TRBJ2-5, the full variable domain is KAGVTQTPRYLIKTRGQQVTLSCSPISGHRSVSWYQQTPGQGLQFLFEYFSETQRNKGNFPGRFSGRQFSNSRSEMNVSTLELGDSALYLCASKGPETQYFGPGTRLLVL.

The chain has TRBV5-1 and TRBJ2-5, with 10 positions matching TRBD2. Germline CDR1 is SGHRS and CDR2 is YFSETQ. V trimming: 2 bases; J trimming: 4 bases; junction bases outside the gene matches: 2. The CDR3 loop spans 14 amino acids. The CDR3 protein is CASSLAGGGETQYF. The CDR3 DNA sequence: TGCGCCAGCAGCTTAGCGGGAGGGGGAGAGACCCAGTACTTC. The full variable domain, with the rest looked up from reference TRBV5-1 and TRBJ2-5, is KAGVTQTPRYLIKTRGQQVTLSCSPISGHRSVSWYQQTPGQGLQFLFEYFSETQRNKGNFPGRFSGRQFSNSRSEMNVSTLELGDSALYLCASSLAGGGETQYFGPGTRLLVL.

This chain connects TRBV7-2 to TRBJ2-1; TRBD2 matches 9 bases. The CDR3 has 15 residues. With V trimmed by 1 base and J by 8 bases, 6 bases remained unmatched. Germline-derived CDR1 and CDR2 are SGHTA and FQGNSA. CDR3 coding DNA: TGTGCCAGCAGCTTAGTCGCGGGAGGGGGGTATGAGCAGTTCTTC. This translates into CASSLVAGGGYEQFF.

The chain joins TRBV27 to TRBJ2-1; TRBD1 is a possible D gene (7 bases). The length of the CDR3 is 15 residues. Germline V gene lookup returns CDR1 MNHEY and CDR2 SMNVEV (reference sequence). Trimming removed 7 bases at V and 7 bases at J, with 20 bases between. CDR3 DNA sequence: TGTGCCAGCAATCACGCAGGGGGGCCCGAGAATGAGCAGTTCTTC. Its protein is CASNHAGGPENEQFF.

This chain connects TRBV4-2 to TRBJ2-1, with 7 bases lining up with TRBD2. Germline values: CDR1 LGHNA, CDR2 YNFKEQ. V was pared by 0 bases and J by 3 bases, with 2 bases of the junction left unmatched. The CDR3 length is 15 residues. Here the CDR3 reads CASSQEPSGYNEQFF. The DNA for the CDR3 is TGTGCCAGCAGCCAAGAGCCTAGCGGCTACAATGAGCAGTTCTTC.

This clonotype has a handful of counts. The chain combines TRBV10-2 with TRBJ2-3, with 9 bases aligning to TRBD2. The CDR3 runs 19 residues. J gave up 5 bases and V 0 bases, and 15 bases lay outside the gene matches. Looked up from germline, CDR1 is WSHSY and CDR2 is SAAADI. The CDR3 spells CASSESPSGTSRVGDTQYF. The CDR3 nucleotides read TGCGCCAGCAGTGAGTCGCCTAGCGGGACTTCAAGAGTTGGAGATACGCAGTATTTT.

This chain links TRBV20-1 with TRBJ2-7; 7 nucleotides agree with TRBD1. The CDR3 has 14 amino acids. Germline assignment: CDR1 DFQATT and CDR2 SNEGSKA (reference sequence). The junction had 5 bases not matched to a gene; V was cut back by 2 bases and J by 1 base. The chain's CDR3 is CSARPGTASYEQYF. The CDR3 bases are TGCAGTGCTAGACCGGGGACAGCTTCCTACGAGCAGTACTTC.

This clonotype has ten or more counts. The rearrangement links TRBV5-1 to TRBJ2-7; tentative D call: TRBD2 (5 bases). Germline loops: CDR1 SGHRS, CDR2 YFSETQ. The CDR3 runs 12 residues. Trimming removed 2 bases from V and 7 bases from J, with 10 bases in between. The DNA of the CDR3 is TGCGCCAGCAGCTTAGGTTCGGGGGAGCAGTACTTC. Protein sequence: CASSLGSGEQYF.

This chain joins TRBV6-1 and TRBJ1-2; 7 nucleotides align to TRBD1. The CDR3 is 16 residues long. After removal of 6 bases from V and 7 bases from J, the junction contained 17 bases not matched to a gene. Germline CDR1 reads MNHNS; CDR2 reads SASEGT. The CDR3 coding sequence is TGTGCCAGCAGAATTACCGGGACAGAGATTTCCCTTGGCTACACCTTC. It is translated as CASRITGTEISLGYTF.

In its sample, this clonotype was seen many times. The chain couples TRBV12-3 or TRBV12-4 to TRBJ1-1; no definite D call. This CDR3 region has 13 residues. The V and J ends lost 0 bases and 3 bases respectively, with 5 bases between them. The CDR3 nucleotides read TGTGCCAGCAGTTTAGCATCGCACACTGAAGCTTTCTTT. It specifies CASSLASHTEAFF.

DNA for the CDR3: TGCAGCGTTTCTAGACAGGGTTTCGAGCAGTACTTC. Amino acids: CSVSRQGFEQYF. The chain joins TRBV29-1 to TRBJ2-7; TRBD1 agrees at 7 bases. Trimming removed 5 bases from V and 6 bases from J; junction bases left unmatched: 7. This CDR3 is 12 amino acids long. CDR1 and CDR2 (germline): SQVTM, ANQGSEA.

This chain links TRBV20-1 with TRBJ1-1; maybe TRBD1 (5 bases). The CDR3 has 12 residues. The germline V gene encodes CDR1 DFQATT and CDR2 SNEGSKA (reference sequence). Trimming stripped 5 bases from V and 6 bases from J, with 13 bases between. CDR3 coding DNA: TGCAGTGCTCCGGACATTGACGCTGAAGCTTTCTTT. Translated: CSAPDIDAEAFF.

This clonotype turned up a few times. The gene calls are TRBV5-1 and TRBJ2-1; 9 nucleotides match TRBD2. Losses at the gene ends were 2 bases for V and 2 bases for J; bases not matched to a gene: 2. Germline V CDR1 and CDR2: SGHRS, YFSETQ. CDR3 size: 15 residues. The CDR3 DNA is TGCGCCAGCAGCTTTAGCGGGGGCCCCTACAATGAGCAGTTCTTC. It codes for CASSFSGGPYNEQFF.

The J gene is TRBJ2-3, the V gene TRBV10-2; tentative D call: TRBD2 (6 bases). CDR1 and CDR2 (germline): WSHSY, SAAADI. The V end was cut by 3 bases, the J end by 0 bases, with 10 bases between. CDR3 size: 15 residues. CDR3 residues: CASSDTGASTDTQYF. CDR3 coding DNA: TGCGCCAGCAGTGATACGGGAGCTAGCACAGATACGCAGTATTTT.

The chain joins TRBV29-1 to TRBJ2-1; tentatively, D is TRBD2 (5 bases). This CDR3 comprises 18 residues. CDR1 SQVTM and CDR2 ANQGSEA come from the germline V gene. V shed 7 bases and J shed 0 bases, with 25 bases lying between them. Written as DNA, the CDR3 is TGCAGCGGGAGGTTCATGGGTTGGGGAAGGAGCTCCTACAATGAGCAGTTCTTC. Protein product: CSGRFMGWGRSSYNEQFF.

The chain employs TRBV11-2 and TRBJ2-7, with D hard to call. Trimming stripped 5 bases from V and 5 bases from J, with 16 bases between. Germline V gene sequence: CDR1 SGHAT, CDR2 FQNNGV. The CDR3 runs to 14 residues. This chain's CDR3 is CASSPLNRANEQYF. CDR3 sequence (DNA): TGTGCCAGCAGCCCCCTGAATCGGGCGAACGAGCAGTACTTC.

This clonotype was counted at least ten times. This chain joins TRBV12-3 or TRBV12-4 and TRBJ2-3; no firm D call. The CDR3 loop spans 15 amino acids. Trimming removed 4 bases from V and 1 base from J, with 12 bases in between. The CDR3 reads CASSSLWLGTDTQYF. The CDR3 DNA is TGTGCCAGCAGTTCCCTCTGGTTAGGCACAGATACGCAGTATTTT.

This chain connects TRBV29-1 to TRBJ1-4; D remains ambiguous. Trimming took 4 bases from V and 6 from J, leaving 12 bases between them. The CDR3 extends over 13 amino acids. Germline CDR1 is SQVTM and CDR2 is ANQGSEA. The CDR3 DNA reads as TGCAGCGTTGTAGGACGCCCGGATGAAAAACTGTTTTTT. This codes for CSVVGRPDEKLFF.

CDR3 DNA sequence: TGTGCCAGCAGCGTAGATCTCCTCTCCTACGAGCAGTACTTC. Amino acids: CASSVDLLSYEQYF. V usage is TRBV9 and J usage is TRBJ2-7; D gene uncertain. The CDR3 consists of 14 residues. Trimming stripped 0 bases from V and 0 bases from J, with 7 bases between. Per germline, CDR1 SGDLS and CDR2 YYNGEE.